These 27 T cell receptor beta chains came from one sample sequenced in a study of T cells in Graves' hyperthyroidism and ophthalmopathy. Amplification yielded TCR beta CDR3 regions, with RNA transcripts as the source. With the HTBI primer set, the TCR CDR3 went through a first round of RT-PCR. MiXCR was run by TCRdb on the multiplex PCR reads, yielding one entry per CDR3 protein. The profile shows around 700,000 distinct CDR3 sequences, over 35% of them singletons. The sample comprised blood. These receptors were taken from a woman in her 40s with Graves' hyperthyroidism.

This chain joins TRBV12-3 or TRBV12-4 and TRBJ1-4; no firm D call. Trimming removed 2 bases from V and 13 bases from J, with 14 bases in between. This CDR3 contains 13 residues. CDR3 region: CASSLSPGARLFF. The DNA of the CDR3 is TGTGCCAGCAGTTTATCTCCGGGAGCGAGACTGTTTTTT.

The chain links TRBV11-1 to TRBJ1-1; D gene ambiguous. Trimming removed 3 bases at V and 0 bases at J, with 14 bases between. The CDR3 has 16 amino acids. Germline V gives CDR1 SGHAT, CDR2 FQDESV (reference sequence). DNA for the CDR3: TGTGCCAGCAGCTTGCCCGGCTCGCAGTTGAACACTGAAGCTTTCTTT. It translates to CASSLPGSQLNTEAFF.

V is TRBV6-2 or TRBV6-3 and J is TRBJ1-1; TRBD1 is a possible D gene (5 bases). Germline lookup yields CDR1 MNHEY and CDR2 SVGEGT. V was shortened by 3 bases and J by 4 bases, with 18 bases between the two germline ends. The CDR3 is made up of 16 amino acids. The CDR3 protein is CASSYGGYGPSTEAFF. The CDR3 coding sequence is TGTGCCAGCAGTTATGGGGGTTACGGGCCCAGCACTGAAGCTTTCTTT.

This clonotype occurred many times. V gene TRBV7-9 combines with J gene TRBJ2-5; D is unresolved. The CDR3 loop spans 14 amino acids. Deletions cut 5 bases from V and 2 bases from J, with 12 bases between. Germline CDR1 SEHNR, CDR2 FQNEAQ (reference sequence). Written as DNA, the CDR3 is TGTGCCAGCAGCGTAGGTACAGATCAAGAGACCCAGTACTTC. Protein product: CASSVGTDQETQYF.

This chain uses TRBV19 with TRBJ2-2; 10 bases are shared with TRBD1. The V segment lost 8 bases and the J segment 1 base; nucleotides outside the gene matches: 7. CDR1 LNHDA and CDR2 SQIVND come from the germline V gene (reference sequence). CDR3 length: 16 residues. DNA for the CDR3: TGTGCCAGTTTCGACCGGGACAGGGGGAACACCGGGGAGCTGTTTTTT. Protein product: CASFDRDRGNTGELFF.

The DNA for the CDR3 is TGTGCCAGTAGTATCTTTGGCCATGCGGACACCGGGGAGCTGTTTTTT. Its protein product is CASSIFGHADTGELFF. The V and J genes are TRBV19 and TRBJ2-2; D gene uncertain. V lost 3 bases and J 3 bases, leaving 14 bases between the germline ends. CDR1 is LNHDA and CDR2 is SQIVND in the germline V gene (reference sequence). This CDR3 contains 16 residues.

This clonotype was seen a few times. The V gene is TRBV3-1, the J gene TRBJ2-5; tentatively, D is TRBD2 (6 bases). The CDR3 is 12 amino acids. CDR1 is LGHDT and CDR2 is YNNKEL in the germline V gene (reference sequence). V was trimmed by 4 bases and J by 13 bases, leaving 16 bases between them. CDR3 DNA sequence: TGTGCCAGCAGCCTAATGCCGGGACTCCTGTACTTC. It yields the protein CASSLMPGLLYF.

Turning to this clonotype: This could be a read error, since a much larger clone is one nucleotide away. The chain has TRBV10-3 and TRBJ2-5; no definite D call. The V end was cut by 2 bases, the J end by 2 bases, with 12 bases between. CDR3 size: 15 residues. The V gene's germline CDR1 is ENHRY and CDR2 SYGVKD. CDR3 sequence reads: CAISEAKGTQETQYF. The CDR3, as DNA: TGTGCCATCAGTGAGGCGAAGGGCACACAAGAGACCCAGTACTTC.

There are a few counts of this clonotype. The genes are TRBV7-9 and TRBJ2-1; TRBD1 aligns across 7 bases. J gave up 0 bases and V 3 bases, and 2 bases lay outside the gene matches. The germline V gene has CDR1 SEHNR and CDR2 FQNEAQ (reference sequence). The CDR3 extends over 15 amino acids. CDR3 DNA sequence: TGTGCCAGCAGCTTGACAGGGAGCTCCTACAATGAGCAGTTCTTC. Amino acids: CASSLTGSSYNEQFF.

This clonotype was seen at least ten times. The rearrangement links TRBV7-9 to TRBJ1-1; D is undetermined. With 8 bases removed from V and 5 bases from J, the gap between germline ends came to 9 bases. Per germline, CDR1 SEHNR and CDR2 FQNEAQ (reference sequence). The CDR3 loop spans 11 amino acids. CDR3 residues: CASQADTEAFF. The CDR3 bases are TGTGCCAGCCAGGCTGATACTGAAGCTTTCTTT. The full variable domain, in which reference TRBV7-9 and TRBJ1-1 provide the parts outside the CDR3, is DTGVSQNPRHKITKRGQNVTFRCDPISEHNRLYWYRQTLGQGPEFLTYFQNEAQLEKSRLLSDRFSAERPKGSFSTLEIQRTEQGDSAMYLCASQADTEAFFGQGTRLTVV.

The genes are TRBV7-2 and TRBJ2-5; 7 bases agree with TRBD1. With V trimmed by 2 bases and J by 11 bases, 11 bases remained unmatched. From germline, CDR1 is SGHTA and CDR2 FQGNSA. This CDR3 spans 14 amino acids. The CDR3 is CASSLRGPTDTQYF. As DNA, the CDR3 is TGTGCCAGCAGCTTAAGGGGGCCCACAGATACGCAGTACTTC.

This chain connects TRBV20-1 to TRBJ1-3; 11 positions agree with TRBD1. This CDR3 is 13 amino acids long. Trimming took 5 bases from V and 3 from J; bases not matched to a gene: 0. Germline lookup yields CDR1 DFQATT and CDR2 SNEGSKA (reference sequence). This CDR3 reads CSAGTGGGNTIYF. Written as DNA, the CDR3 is TGCAGTGCTGGGACAGGGGGTGGAAACACCATATATTTT.

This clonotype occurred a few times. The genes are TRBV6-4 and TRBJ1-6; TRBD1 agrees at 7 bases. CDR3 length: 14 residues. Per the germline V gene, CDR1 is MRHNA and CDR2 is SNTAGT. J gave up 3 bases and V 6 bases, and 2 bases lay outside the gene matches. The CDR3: CASSRTGYNSPLHF. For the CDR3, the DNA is TGTGCCAGCAGCCGGACAGGCTATAATTCACCCCTCCACTTT.

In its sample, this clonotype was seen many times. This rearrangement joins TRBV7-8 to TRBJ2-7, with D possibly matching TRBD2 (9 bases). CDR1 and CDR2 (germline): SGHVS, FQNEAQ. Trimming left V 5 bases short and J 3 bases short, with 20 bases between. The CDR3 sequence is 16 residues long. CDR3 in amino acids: CASSRGRGQDYYEQYF. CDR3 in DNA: TGTGCCAGCAGCCGCGGGAGGGGACAGGATTACTACGAGCAGTACTTC.

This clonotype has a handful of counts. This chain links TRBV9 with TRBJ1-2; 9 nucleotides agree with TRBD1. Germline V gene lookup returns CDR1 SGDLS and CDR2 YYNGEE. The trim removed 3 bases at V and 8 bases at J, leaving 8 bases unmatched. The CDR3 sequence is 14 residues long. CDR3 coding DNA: TGTGCCAGCAGCGCGGCCTGGACAGGGGACGGCTACACCTTC. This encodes CASSAAWTGDGYTF.

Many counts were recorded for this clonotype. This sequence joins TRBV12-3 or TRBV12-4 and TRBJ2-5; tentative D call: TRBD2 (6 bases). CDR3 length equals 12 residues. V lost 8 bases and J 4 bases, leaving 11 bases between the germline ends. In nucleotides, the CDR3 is TGTGCCAGCCGACTAGTGGGAGAGACCCAGTACTTC. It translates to CASRLVGETQYF.

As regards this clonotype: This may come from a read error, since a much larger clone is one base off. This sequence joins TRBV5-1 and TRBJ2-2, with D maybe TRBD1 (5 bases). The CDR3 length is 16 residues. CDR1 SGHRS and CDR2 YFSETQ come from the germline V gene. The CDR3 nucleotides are TGCGTCAGCAGATTTCCCCCAGGGTTGGGCACCGGGGAGCTGTTTTTT. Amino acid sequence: CVSRFPPGLGTGELFF.

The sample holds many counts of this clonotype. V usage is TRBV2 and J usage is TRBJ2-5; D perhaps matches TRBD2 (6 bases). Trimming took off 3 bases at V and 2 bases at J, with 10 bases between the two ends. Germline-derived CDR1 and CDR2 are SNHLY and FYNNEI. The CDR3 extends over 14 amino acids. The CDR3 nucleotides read TGTGCCAGCAGTGATGCAAGCGGGCAAGAGACCCAGTACTTC. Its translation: CASSDASGQETQYF. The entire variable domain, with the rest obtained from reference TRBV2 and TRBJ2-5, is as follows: EPEVTQTPSHQVTQMGQEVILRCVPISNHLYFYWYRQILGQKVEFLVSFYNNEISEKSEIFDDQFSVERPDGSNFTLKIRSTKLEDSAMYFCASSDASGQETQYFGPGTRLLVL.

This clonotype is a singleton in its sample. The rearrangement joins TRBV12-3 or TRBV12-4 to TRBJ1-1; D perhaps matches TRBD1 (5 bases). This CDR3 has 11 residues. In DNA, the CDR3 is TGTGCTACCGCCCGGGGGAATGGAGCTTTCTTT. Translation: CATARGNGAFF.

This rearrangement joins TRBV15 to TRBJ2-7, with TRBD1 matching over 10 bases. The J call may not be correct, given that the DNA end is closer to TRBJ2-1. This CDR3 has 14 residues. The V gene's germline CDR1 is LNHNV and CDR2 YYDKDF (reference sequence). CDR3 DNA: TGTGCCACCCGCCAAGACAGGGGGCGTGATGAGCAGTTCTTC. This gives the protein CATRQDRGRDEQFF.

The CDR3, as DNA: TGCAGTGCTTCCAAACCGGGACTAGCGGGGAAAGAGACCCAGTACTTC. Translating gives CSASKPGLAGKETQYF. V and J are TRBV20-1 and TRBJ2-5, with 13 bases fitting TRBD2. V lost 5 bases to trimming and J lost 3 bases; unmatched junction nucleotides: 9. Germline CDR1 DFQATT, CDR2 SNEGSKA (reference sequence). The CDR3 runs to 16 residues.

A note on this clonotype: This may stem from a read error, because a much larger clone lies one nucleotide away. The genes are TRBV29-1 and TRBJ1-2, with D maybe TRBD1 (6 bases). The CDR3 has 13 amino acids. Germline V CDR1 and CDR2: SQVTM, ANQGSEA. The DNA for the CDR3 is TGCAGCGTTGGAGGGGGTCCTAACTATGGCTGCACCTTC. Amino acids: CSVGGGPNYGCTF.

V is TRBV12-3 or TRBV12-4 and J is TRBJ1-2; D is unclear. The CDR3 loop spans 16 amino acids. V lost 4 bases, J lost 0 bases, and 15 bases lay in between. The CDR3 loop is CASSSGSAASNYGYTF. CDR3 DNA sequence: TGTGCCAGCAGTTCAGGATCGGCGGCTTCTAACTATGGCTACACCTTC.

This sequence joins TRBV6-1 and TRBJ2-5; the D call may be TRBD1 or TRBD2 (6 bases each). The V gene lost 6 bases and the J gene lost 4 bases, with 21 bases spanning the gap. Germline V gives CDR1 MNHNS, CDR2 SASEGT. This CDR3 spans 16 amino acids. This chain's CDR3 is CASSQDIFSGAETQYF. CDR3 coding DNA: TGTGCCAGCAGCCAAGACATATTTTCGGGGGCAGAGACCCAGTACTTC.

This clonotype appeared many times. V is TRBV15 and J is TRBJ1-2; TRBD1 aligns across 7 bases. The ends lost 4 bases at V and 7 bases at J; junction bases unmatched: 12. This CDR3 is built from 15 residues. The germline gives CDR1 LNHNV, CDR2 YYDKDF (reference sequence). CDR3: CATSINTGAALGYTF. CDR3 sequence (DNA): TGTGCCACCAGCATAAACACAGGGGCCGCACTTGGCTACACCTTC.

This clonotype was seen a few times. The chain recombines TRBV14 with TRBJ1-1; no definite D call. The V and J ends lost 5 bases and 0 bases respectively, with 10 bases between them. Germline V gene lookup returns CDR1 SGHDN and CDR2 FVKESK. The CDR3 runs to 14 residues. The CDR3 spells CASSGDPMNTEAFF. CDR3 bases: TGTGCCAGCAGCGGGGATCCCATGAACACTGAAGCTTTCTTT.

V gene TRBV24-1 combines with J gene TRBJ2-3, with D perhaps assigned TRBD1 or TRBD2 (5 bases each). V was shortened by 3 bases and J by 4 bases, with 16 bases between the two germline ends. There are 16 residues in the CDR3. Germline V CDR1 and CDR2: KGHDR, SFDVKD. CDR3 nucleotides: TGTGCCACCAGTGATGGGGACCGAAGAGGGGCAGATACGCAGTATTTT. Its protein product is CATSDGDRRGADTQYF.